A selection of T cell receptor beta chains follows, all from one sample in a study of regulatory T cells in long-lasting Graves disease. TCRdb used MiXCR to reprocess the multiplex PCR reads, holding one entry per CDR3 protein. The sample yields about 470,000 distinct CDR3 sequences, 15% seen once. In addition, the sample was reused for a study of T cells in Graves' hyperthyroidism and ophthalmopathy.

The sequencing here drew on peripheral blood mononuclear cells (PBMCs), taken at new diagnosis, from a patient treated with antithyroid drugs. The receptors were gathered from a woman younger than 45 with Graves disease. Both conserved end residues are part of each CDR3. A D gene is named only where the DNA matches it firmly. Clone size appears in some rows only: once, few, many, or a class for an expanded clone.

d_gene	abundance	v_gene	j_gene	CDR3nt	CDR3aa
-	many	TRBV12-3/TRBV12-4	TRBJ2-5	TGTGCCAGCGGGGGGAGACAAGAGACCCAGTACTTC	CASGGRQETQYF
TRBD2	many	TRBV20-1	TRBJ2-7	TGCAGTGCCAGGAACATAGCGGGAGGGCCGTTAGGCGAGCAGTACTTC	CSARNIAGGPLGEQYF
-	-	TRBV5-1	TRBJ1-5	TGCGCCAGCAGCCTGAGTTGGGACCCTAATCAGCCCCAGCATTTT	CASSLSWDPNQPQHF
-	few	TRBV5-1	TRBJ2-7	TGCGCCAGCAGCTTGCCAGTCACCTCCTACGAGCAGTACTTC	CASSLPVTSYEQYF
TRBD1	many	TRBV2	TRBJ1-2	TGTGCCAGCCACTTGACAGGGGGCTCCTACTATGGCTACACCTTC	CASHLTGGSYYGYTF
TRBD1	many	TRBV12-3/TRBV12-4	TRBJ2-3	TGTGCCAGCAGTTTAGATCGAGGGACAGGGGAGACAGATACGCAGTATTTT	CASSLDRGTGETDTQYF
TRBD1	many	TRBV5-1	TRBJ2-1	TGCGCCAGCAGCCTTAAACAGGGACAGGGGGCCATGAGCTCCTACAATGAGCAGTTCTTC	CASSLKQGQGAMSSYNEQFF
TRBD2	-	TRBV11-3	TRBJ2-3	TGTGCCAGCAGCTTAGGGGGGGGAGAAACAGATACGCAGTATTTT	CASSLGGGETDTQYF
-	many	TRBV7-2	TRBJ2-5	TGTGCCAGCAGCTTACTTGATCCTCAAGAGACCCAGTACTTC	CASSLLDPQETQYF
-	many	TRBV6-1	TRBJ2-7	TGTGCCAGCAGTACCCTCCCGACTAGTCGCTGGTACGAGCAGTACTTC	CASSTLPTSRWYEQYF
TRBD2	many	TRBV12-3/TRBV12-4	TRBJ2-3	TGTGCCAGCAGTTTAGCGCGTCGAGGGGGACTAGCGAGAGCGCAGTATTTT	CASSLARRGGLARAQYF
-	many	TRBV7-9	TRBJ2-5	TGTGCCAGCAGCTTTCGGGAAGAGACCCAGTACTTC	CASSFREETQYF
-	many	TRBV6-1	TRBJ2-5	TGTGCCAGCACCAAGCCGGGTGGGGGAGAGACCCAGTACTTC	CASTKPGGGETQYF
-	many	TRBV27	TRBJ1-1	TGTGCCAGCAGTTTACGGGGCGTAAGGGAGAACACTGAAGCTTTCTTT	CASSLRGVRENTEAFF
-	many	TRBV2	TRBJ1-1	TGTGCCACCTCCCTAATCTCTGAAGCTTTCTTT	CATSLISEAFF
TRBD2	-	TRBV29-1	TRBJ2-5	TGCAGCGGCCGACTAGCGGGAGGTGGAGAGGCCCAGTACTTC	CSGRLAGGGEAQYF
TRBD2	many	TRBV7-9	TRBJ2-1	TGTGCCAGCAGCCCCGTTGGGGGGGATAACTACAATGAGCAGTTCTTC	CASSPVGGDNYNEQFF
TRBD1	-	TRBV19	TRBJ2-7	TGTGCCAGCTCGGGACAGGGGGGCTACGAGCAGTACTTC	CASSGQGGYEQYF
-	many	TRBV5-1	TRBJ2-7	TGCGCCAGCAGCTTGGGCGGGACAATAAACTACGAGCAGTACTTC	CASSLGGTINYEQYF
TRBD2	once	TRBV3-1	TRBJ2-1	TGTGCCAGCAGCATGTCGGGGGGGAGAGGCAATGAGCAGTTCTTC	CASSMSGGRGNEQFF
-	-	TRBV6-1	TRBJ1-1	TGTGCCAGCAGGACAGGCTTCGGGAACACTGAAGCTTTCTTT	CASRTGFGNTEAFF
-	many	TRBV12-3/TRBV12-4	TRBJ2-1	TGTGCCAGCAGTTTAGTAGGAAATAAATACAATGAGCAGTTCTTC	CASSLVGNKYNEQFF
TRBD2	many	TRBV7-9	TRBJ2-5	TGTGCCAGCAGCTCCCCTCGTCGACTAGCGGGAGGGCGTGAGACCCAGTACTTC	CASSSPRRLAGGRETQYF
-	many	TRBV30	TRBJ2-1	TGTGCCTGGAGTTTGGACAGTTACAATGAGCAGTTCTTC	CAWSLDSYNEQFF
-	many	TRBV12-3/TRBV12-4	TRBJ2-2	TGTGCCAGCAAACCCCCGGGGGCGAACACCGGGGAGCTGTTTTTT	CASKPPGANTGELFF
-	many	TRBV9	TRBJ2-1	TGTGCCAGCAGCGTATTTACTAGCCGGAGCAATGAGCAGTTCTTC	CASSVFTSRSNEQFF
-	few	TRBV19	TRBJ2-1	TGTGCCAGTAGTATATGGGACAACTACAATGAGCAGTTCTTC	CASSIWDNYNEQFF
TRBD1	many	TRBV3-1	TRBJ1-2	TGTGCCAGCAGCCAAGGGGACAGGGGGTTCAAGGGCTACACCTTC	CASSQGDRGFKGYTF
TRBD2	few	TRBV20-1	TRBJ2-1	TGCAGTGCTAGGGCCGGGACTAGCGGGAGGGCCAATGAGCAGTTCTTC	CSARAGTSGRANEQFF
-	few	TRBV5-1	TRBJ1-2	TGCGCCAGCAGCTTAAATGTACAGGGAGCGGATGGCTACACCTTC	CASSLNVQGADGYTF
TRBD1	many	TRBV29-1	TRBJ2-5	TGCAGCGTCGAGAGCTGGGACAGCATCCAAGAGACCCAGTACTTC	CSVESWDSIQETQYF
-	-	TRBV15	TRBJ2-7	TGTGCCACCAGCAGACCGGGTTACGAGCAGTACTTC	CATSRPGYEQYF
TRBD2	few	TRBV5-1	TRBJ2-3	TGCGCCAGCAGCTTAACGGCGGGAGGCACAGATACGCAGTATTTT	CASSLTAGGTDTQYF
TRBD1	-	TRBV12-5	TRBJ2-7	TGTGCTAGTGGTTTGACAGGGGAAAAGGTCGAGCAGTACTTC	CASGLTGEKVEQYF
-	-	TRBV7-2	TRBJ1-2	TGTGCCAGCAGCGCCTCGATGGCGTTAGGCTACACCTTC	CASSASMALGYTF
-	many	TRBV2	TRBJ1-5	TGTGCCAGCAGAGAGGGAGGTCAGCCCCAGCATTTT	CASREGGQPQHF
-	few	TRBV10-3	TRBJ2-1	TGTGCCATCAGTGATATGGGCTATGAGCAGTTCTTC	CAISDMGYEQFF
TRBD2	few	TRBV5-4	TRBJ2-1	TGTGCCAGCAGCTTGGCCGGGACTAGCGTCCATGAGCAGTTCTTC	CASSLAGTSVHEQFF
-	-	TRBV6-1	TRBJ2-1	TGTGCCAGCACATTTCGGGAGTTGGATAATGAGCAGTTCTTC	CASTFRELDNEQFF
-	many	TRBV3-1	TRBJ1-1	TGTGCCAGCAGCCATCTTTCCCGGGGTCTGGGAAAGAACACTGAAGCTTTCTTT	CASSHLSRGLGKNTEAFF
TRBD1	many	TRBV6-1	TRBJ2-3	TGTGCCAGCAGTCCCCCCCCGGACAGGGGAATGGATACGCAGTATTTT	CASSPPPDRGMDTQYF
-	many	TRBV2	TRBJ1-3	TGTGCCAGCAGTGTCGGAGGGAGAAACACCATATATTTT	CASSVGGRNTIYF